A single sample is the source of the 31 T cell receptor beta chains below, sequenced in a study of blood T cell repertoires in COVID-19. Assay: immunoSEQ multiplex PCR; the TCRdb copy retains only in-frame clones and omits some. The repertoire holds some 140,000 clones, with about 79% as singletons. The sequencing sample was made of peripheral blood. Receptor source: a woman aged 55-69 years with acute or convalescent COVID-19.

The V call is TRBV19, the J call TRBJ1-3, with 11 nucleotides matching TRBD1. The length of the CDR3 is 16 residues. The germline V gene has CDR1 LNHDA and CDR2 SQIVND (reference sequence). V shed 4 bases, J shed 5 bases, and the junction held 7 bases outside the gene matches. The CDR3 spells CASSTRRDRGRNTIYF. In DNA, the CDR3 is TGTGCCAGTAGTACTCGCCGGGACAGGGGGAGAAACACCATATATTTT.

The chain joins TRBV30 to TRBJ1-2; TRBD1 matches 8 bases. Germline V gene data show CDR1 as GTSNPN and CDR2 as SVGIG (reference sequence). The CDR3 runs 13 residues. With 4 bases clipped from V and 10 bases from J, the junction kept 11 bases outside the gene matches. DNA for the CDR3: TGTGCCTGGACGCCAGGACAGGGAATTTCCTACACCTTC. Translating it yields CAWTPGQGISYTF.

The rearrangement joins TRBV11-2 to TRBJ1-3, with 9 positions matching TRBD1. This CDR3 has 15 residues. Germline CDR1 reads SGHAT; CDR2 reads FQNNGV. V was pared by 5 bases and J by 5 bases, with 7 bases of the junction left unmatched. For the CDR3, the DNA is TGTGCCAGCAGCGCCCACAGGGGGCAGAGAAACACCATATATTTT. This translates into CASSAHRGQRNTIYF. Full variable domain (remainder filled in from reference TRBV11-2 and TRBJ1-3): EAGVAQSPRYKIIEKRQSVAFWCNPISGHATLYWYQQILGQGPKLLIQFQNNGVVDDSQLPKDRFSAERLKGVDSTLKIQPAKLEDSAVYLCASSAHRGQRNTIYFGEGSWLTVV.

The genes are TRBV24-1 and TRBJ2-3, with 7 bases matching TRBD2. Germline V gene sequence: CDR1 KGHDR, CDR2 SFDVKD. With V trimmed by 8 bases and J by 2 bases, 6 bases remained unmatched. The CDR3 spans 14 residues. In DNA form, the CDR3 reads TGTGCCACCAAATCGGGGGGATTCACAGATACGCAGTATTTT. Translation gives CATKSGGFTDTQYF.

V usage is TRBV20-1 and J usage is TRBJ1-3; TRBD1 aligns across 7 bases. The CDR3 is made up of 16 amino acids. Germline V lookup: CDR1 DFQATT, CDR2 SNEGSKA (reference sequence). J lost 8 bases, V lost 3 bases, and 16 bases had no gene match. As DNA, the CDR3 is TGCAGTGCTAGTGGGTCTCACAGGGGAATGGGTGACACCATATATTTT. This codes for CSASGSHRGMGDTIYF.

The rearrangement links TRBV19 to TRBJ2-4; 10 bases match TRBD1. The germline CDR1 and CDR2 sequences are LNHDA and SQIVND (reference sequence). V dropped 5 bases and J dropped 0; count of bases not matched to a gene: 4. This CDR3 has 16 amino acids. The CDR3 sequence: CASSAGTGEAKNIQYF. CDR3 coding DNA: TGTGCCAGTAGTGCCGGGACAGGGGAAGCCAAAAACATTCAGTACTTC. Full variable domain (remainder filled in from reference TRBV19 and TRBJ2-4): DGGITQSPKYLFRKEGQNVTLSCEQNLNHDAMYWYRQDPGQGLRLIYYSQIVNDFQKGDIAEGYSVSREKKESFPLTVTSAQKNPTAFYLCASSAGTGEAKNIQYFGAGTRLSVL.

The gene calls are TRBV6-1 and TRBJ1-2; TRBD1 might be the D (6 bases). Looked up from germline, CDR1 is MNHNS and CDR2 is SASEGT. The CDR3 length is 14 residues. Trimming left V 1 base short and J 8 bases short, with 14 bases between. The CDR3: CASSEDRGRGGYTF. For the CDR3, the DNA is TGTGCCAGCAGTGAAGATAGGGGCAGGGGAGGCTACACCTTC.

V usage is TRBV6-5 and J usage is TRBJ1-6, with 7 bases that match TRBD1. Germline V gene sequence: CDR1 MNHEY, CDR2 SVGAGI. The V segment lost 6 bases and the J segment 4 bases; nucleotides outside the gene matches: 0. There are 13 residues in the CDR3. This CDR3 is CASRGQYNSPLHF. As DNA, the CDR3 is TGTGCCAGCAGGGGACAGTATAATTCACCCCTCCACTTT.

CDR3 in amino acids: CASSPASGAQETQYF. The CDR3 nucleotides read TGTGCCAGCAGTCCGGCTAGCGGGGCCCAAGAGACCCAGTACTTC. The chain uses TRBV28 and TRBJ2-5, with 9 bases that match TRBD2. Germline-derived CDR1 and CDR2 are MDHEN and SYDVKM. The CDR3 has 15 residues. Trimming took 5 bases from V and 1 from J; bases not matched to a gene: 5. The variable domain in full, completed from reference TRBV28 and TRBJ2-5, reads DVKVTQSSRYLVKRTGEKVFLECVQDMDHENMFWYRQDPGLGLRLIYFSYDVKMKEKGDIPEGYSVSREKKERFSLILESASTNQTSMYLCASSPASGAQETQYFGPGTRLLVL.

The chain links TRBV7-9 to TRBJ2-1, with no clear D. Between the trimmed V and J ends, which lost 2 bases and 6 bases, there was a span of 11 bases. This CDR3 is 14 amino acids long. Per the germline V gene, CDR1 is SEHNR and CDR2 is FQNEAQ (reference sequence). The CDR3 sequence is CASSLPGMGNEQFF. The CDR3 DNA is TGTGCCAGCAGCTTACCAGGTATGGGCAATGAGCAGTTCTTC.

The V and J genes are TRBV2 and TRBJ2-2, with D perhaps matching TRBD1 (6 bases). V shed 1 base and J shed 7 bases, with 13 bases lying between them. The CDR3 sequence is 15 residues long. The germline gives CDR1 SNHLY, CDR2 FYNNEI. CDR3 sequence: CASSEEAGVGGELFF. CDR3 nucleotide sequence: TGTGCCAGCAGTGAAGAGGCAGGGGTTGGCGGGGAGCTGTTTTTT.

The chain couples TRBV5-4 to TRBJ2-1; the D gene is possibly TRBD1 (5 bases). The CDR3 has 14 residues. The germline V gene has CDR1 SGHNT and CDR2 YYREEE (reference sequence). Trimming removed 0 bases at V and 9 bases at J, with 13 bases between. The CDR3 DNA reads as TGTGCCAGCAGCTTGGCCTCCAGGGTTCGTGAGCAGTTCTTC. The encoded protein is CASSLASRVREQFF. The full variable domain, its missing parts supplied by reference TRBV5-4 and TRBJ2-1, is ETGVTQSPTHLIKTRGQQVTLRCSSQSGHNTVSWYQQALGQGPQFIFQYYREEENGRGNFPPRFSGLQFPNYSSELNVNALELDDSALYLCASSLASRVREQFFGPGTRLTVL.

The V gene is TRBV18, the J gene TRBJ1-6; 7 bases fit TRBD1. The CDR3 totals 14 residues. V lost 3 bases, J lost 7 bases, and 3 bases stayed unmatched. CDR1 KGHSH and CDR2 LQKENI come from the germline V gene. This CDR3 is CASSPRDSNSPLHF. CDR3 bases: TGTGCCAGCTCACCGCGGGACAGCAATTCACCCCTCCACTTT.

The genes are TRBV20-1 and TRBJ1-5; D possibly corresponds to TRBD1 (5 bases). Looked up from germline, CDR1 is DFQATT and CDR2 is SNEGSKA (reference sequence). The CDR3 covers 18 residues. V lost 3 bases, J lost 0 bases, and 21 bases lay in between. The CDR3 DNA sequence: TGCAGTGCTAGTCCAGGGTTGGGATGGGGTAGTAGCAATCAGCCCCAGCATTTT. Amino acid sequence: CSASPGLGWGSSNQPQHF.

The chain has TRBV9 and TRBJ2-2; 9 bases fit TRBD1. The CDR3 covers 17 residues. The germline V gene encodes CDR1 SGDLS and CDR2 YYNGEE. With 0 bases clipped from V and 3 bases from J, the junction kept 6 bases outside the gene matches. This CDR3 reads CASSVAGDRADTGELFF. CDR3 nucleotides: TGTGCCAGCAGCGTAGCGGGGGACAGGGCGGACACCGGGGAGCTGTTTTTT.

This rearrangement joins TRBV27 to TRBJ1-5; D is ambiguous. CDR1 is MNHEY and CDR2 is SMNVEV in the germline V gene (reference sequence). The CDR3 spans 16 residues. V was shortened by 10 bases and J by 0 bases, with 19 bases between the two germline ends. The CDR3 reads CANPRLVGYSNQPQHF. CDR3 bases: TGTGCCAACCCCAGACTGGTGGGTTATAGCAATCAGCCCCAGCATTTT.

The chain joins TRBV2 to TRBJ2-3, with D hard to call. The CDR3 length is 15 residues. Trimming stripped 3 bases from V and 1 base from J, with 11 bases between. In germline, CDR1 is SNHLY, CDR2 FYNNEI. The CDR3 loop is CASSDEELGTDTQYF. The CDR3 DNA reads as TGTGCCAGCAGTGATGAGGAACTGGGCACAGATACGCAGTATTTT.

This sequence joins TRBV29-1 and TRBJ2-7; TRBD1 aligns across 8 bases. The V gene end was trimmed by 6 bases and the J gene end by 0 bases; junction bases not matched to a gene: 7. The CDR3 totals 14 residues. CDR1 and CDR2 from the germline V gene are SQVTM and ANQGSEA. The chain's CDR3 is CSVRQGSSSYEQYF. As DNA, the CDR3 is TGCAGCGTCCGACAGGGGTCCAGCTCCTACGAGCAGTACTTC.

This chain joins TRBV7-2 and TRBJ1-1; no clear D gene. CDR3 length: 13 residues. V was clipped by 6 bases and J by 5 bases, with 13 bases between them. Germline V gene sequence: CDR1 SGHTA, CDR2 FQGNSA. CDR3 sequence (DNA): TGTGCCAGCAGACCTGACCCGAGGACTGAAGCTTTCTTT. Its translation: CASRPDPRTEAFF.

The chain is built from TRBV28 and TRBJ1-5, with 9 bases aligning to TRBD1. The CDR3 totals 13 residues. Germline V lookup: CDR1 MDHEN, CDR2 SYDVKM. The junction had 5 bases not matched to a gene; V was cut back by 6 bases and J by 8 bases. In nucleotides, the CDR3 is TGTGCCAGCAGCAGGGACAGGGTGGAGCCCCAGCATTTT. Translating it yields CASSRDRVEPQHF.

CDR3 coding DNA: TGCGCCAGCAGCTCCTGGACAGGGGGCTCGTATTCACCCCTCCACTTT. Translating it yields CASSSWTGGSYSPLHF. The V call is TRBV5-1, the J call TRBJ1-6, with TRBD1 identical over 11 bases. The junction had 7 bases not matched to a gene; V was cut back by 3 bases and J by 8 bases. CDR1 and CDR2 (germline): SGHRS, YFSETQ. The CDR3 is 16 residues long.

The chain is built from TRBV5-6 and TRBJ2-1, with D maybe TRBD1 (6 bases). CDR3 length: 16 residues. CDR1 SGHDT and CDR2 YYEEEE come from the germline V gene. The germline V and J ends were trimmed by 0 bases and 2 bases, with 12 bases remaining between them. DNA of the CDR3: TGTGCCAGCAGCTTGGTTCGACAGGCCACCTACAATGAGCAGTTCTTC. It specifies CASSLVRQATYNEQFF. The variable domain in full, with the rest retrieved from reference TRBV5-6 and TRBJ2-1, is DAGVTQSPTHLIKTRGQQVTLRCSPKSGHDTVSWYQQALGQGPQFIFQYYEEEERQRGNFPDRFSGHQFPNYSSELNVNALLLGDSALYLCASSLVRQATYNEQFFGPGTRLTVL.

The chain links TRBV5-1 to TRBJ1-1; no clear D gene. The germline gives CDR1 SGHRS, CDR2 YFSETQ. The V and J ends lost 2 bases and 1 base respectively, with 9 bases between them. The CDR3 is 14 residues long. Here the CDR3 DNA reads TGCGCCAGCAGCTTTAGCCAAGGGAACACTGAAGCTTTCTTT. Residues: CASSFSQGNTEAFF.

The J gene is TRBJ2-5, the V gene TRBV5-1, with 7 nucleotides matching TRBD1. Germline lookup yields CDR1 SGHRS and CDR2 YFSETQ. The CDR3 runs to 14 residues. V lost 5 bases and J lost 3; bases outside the gene matches: 7. The CDR3: CASSRTGREETQYF. The CDR3 nucleotides read TGCGCCAGCAGTAGGACAGGAAGGGAAGAGACCCAGTACTTC.

The chain links TRBV5-5 to TRBJ2-1; a possible D gene is TRBD2 (6 bases). Germline lookup yields CDR1 SGHKS and CDR2 YYEKEE (reference sequence). The length of the CDR3 is 14 residues. Trimming left V 2 bases short and J 2 bases short, with 8 bases between. The DNA for the CDR3 is TGTGCCAGCAGCTTCGGGGGAACCTACAATGAGCAGTTCTTC. This gives the protein CASSFGGTYNEQFF.

The gene calls are TRBV19 and TRBJ1-5; 9 nucleotides line up with TRBD1. The V gene's germline CDR1 is LNHDA and CDR2 SQIVND (reference sequence). V lost 4 bases to trimming and J lost 4 bases; unmatched junction nucleotides: 8. CDR3 length: 16 amino acids. This CDR3 reads CASSNQGQGMNQPQHF. Here the CDR3 DNA reads TGTGCCAGTAGTAACCAGGGACAGGGCATGAATCAGCCCCAGCATTTT.

This clone was counted a single time. An end of the junction differs from the germline gene, which may be a read error. This chain's CDR3 is CASSPRRGGNAEAFF. For the CDR3, the DNA is TGTGCCAGCAGCCCCCGTCGTGGGGGGAACGCTGAAGCTTTCTTT. This sequence joins TRBV4-2 and TRBJ1-1; possibly TRBD1 for D (5 bases). Germline V gives CDR1 LGHNA, CDR2 YNFKEQ. The CDR3 is 15 amino acids.

This clone was seen a handful of times. The gene calls are TRBV9 and TRBJ2-3, with D maybe TRBD1 (5 bases). Germline CDR1 SGDLS, CDR2 YYNGEE. The CDR3 consists of 15 residues. Trimming pared 0 bases from V and 0 bases from J, leaving 8 bases between. The CDR3 bases are TGTGCCAGCAGCGTAGGCAGGGCGAGCACAGATACGCAGTATTTT. Protein sequence: CASSVGRASTDTQYF.

V gene TRBV28 combines with J gene TRBJ1-6; D not resolved. The V end was cut by 1 base, the J end by 6 bases, with 19 bases between. The germline V gene has CDR1 MDHEN and CDR2 SYDVKM. The CDR3 covers 18 residues. The CDR3 reads CASSLSYPIQDFNSPLHF. The CDR3 DNA is TGTGCCAGCAGTTTATCATATCCGATCCAGGACTTTAATTCACCCCTCCACTTT.

The V and J genes are TRBV2 and TRBJ2-1; 11 bases align to TRBD2. Unmatched junction bases numbered 9, after V lost 7 bases and J lost 7 bases. The length of the CDR3 is 15 residues. Germline V CDR1 and CDR2: SNHLY, FYNNEI. CDR3 bases: TGTGCCAGCAACCAACTAGCGGGGGTGCCTAATGAGCAGTTCTTC. This sequence encodes CASNQLAGVPNEQFF.

V gene TRBV7-3 combines with J gene TRBJ2-5; no definite D call. Germline V lookup: CDR1 SGHTA, CDR2 FQGTGA. V lost 4 bases to trimming and J lost 5 bases, with 11 bases between them. The CDR3 is 13 amino acids. The chain's CDR3 is CASSSPPVETQYF. CDR3 nucleotides: TGTGCCAGCAGCTCCCCGCCGGTGGAGACCCAGTACTTC.